Here is one T cell receptor beta chain with its context. The antigen is undetermined. Trimming removed 3 bases from V and 0 bases from J; junction bases left unmatched: 6. Germline assignment: CDR1 DFQATT and CDR2 SNEGSKA (reference sequence). This CDR3 comprises 15 residues. This entry is derived from a study of blood T cells in healthy people across ages. Findings and caveats of the study: Higher diversity, along with more naive CD4+ cells, distinguished long-lived donors from aged donors.

A J-beta primer mix and a sample-barcoded 5' primer were used in a second PCR of about 7 to 11 cycles. TCRdb used MiXCR to reprocess the 5' RACE reads, holding one entry per CDR3 protein. The sample comprises 550,000 to 800,000 distinct CDR3 sequences, under 25% of which are singletons, and 3% to 4.5% rests with the top ten. The chain has TRBV20-1 and TRBJ2-5; TRBD2 aligns across 8 bases. Sequencing was carried out using blood. The receptor's source is a man between 70 and 80 years old in good health. In nucleotides, the CDR3 is TGCAGTGCTAGTGGGGCGGGAGGTTACCAAGAGACCCAGTACTTC. It is translated as CSASGAGGYQETQYF.